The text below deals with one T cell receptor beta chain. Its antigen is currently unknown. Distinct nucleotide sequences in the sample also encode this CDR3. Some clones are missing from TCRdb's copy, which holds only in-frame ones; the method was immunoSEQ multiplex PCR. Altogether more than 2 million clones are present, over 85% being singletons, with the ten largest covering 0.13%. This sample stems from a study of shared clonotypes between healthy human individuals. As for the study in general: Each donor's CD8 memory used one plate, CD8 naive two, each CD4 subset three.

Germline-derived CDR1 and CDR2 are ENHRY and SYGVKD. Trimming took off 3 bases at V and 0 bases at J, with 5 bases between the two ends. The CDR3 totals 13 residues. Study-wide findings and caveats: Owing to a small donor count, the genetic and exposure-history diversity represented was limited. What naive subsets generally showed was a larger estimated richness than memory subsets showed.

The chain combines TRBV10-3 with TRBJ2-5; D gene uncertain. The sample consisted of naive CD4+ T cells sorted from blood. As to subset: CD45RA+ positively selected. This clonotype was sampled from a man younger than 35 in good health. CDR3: CAISEGYQETQYF. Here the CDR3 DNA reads TGTGCCATCAGTGAAGGGTACCAAGAGACCCAGTACTTC.